The clone carrying this TCR beta chain appeared many times. This sample stems from a study of T cells in Graves' hyperthyroidism and ophthalmopathy. Trimming removed 5 bases from V and 4 bases from J, with 11 bases in between. The CDR3 has 13 amino acids. Germline V gives CDR1 MNHNS, CDR2 SASEGT. Amplification of TCR beta CDR3 regions used RNA as the template. Carried out on the TCR CDR3, a first-round RT-PCR used the HTBI primer set. Each CDR3 protein is one row after TCRdb ran MiXCR on the multiplex PCR reads. The table includes around 600,000 distinct CDR3 sequences, roughly 15% detected once. The sequencing input was blood. The sequence was collected from a woman between 45 and 65 years old with Graves' ophthalmopathy. The chain couples TRBV6-1 to TRBJ1-1, with a weak D call TRBD1 (6 bases). Here the CDR3 DNA reads TGTGCCAGCAGTTCAGGGGTGGCCACTGAAGCTTTCTTT. Translated: CASSSGVATEAFF.